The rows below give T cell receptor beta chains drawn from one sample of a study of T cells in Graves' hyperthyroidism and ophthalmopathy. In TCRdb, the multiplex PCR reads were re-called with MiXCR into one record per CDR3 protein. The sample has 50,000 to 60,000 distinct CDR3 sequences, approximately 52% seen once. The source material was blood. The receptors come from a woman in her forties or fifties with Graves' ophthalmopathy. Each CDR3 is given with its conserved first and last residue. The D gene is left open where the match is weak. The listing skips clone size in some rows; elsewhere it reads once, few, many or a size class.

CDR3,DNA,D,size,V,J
CASDRGGYEQYF,TGTGCCAGTGACAGAGGAGGCTACGAGCAGTACTTC,NA,NA,TRBV19,TRBJ2-7
CASSCTGRSSYNSPLHF,TGTGCCAGCAGCTGTACAGGGAGATCCTCCTATAATTCACCCCTCCACTTT,NA,NA,TRBV7-9,TRBJ1-6
CASQTGTSGQYF,TGTGCCAGCCAAACCGGGACTAGTGGGCAGTACTTC,TRBD2,many,TRBV6-2/TRBV6-3,TRBJ2-7
CASSFWTGGGQETQYF,TGTGCCAGCAGTTTTTGGACAGGGGGAGGGCAAGAGACCCAGTACTTC,TRBD1,once,TRBV12-3/TRBV12-4,TRBJ2-5
CASSWSGSQNIQYF,TGTGCCAGCAGTTGGAGCGGGAGTCAAAACATTCAGTACTTC,TRBD2,NA,TRBV6-2/TRBV6-3,TRBJ2-4
CSGSTGTSNYEQYF,TGCAGCGGGAGTACCGGGACTAGCAACTACGAGCAGTACTTC,TRBD2,NA,TRBV29-1,TRBJ2-7
CASSQGGFSQPQHF,TGTGCCAGCAGTCAAGGAGGCTTCTCCCAGCCCCAGCATTTT,NA,many,TRBV6-1,TRBJ1-5
CASRSRGNQPQHF,TGTGCCAGCAGGAGCAGGGGGAATCAGCCCCAGCATTTT,TRBD1,many,TRBV6-5,TRBJ1-5
CAISPGTGTYEQYF,TGTGCCATCAGTCCCGGGACAGGGACCTACGAGCAGTACTTC,TRBD1,NA,TRBV10-3,TRBJ2-7
CASGAFGGYTF,TGTGCCAGCGGAGCGTTTGGTGGCTACACCTTC,NA,many,TRBV11-2,TRBJ1-2
CASSPRQGGIYRGAVF,TGTGCCAGCAGCCCCCGACAGGGGGGCATATACCGGGGAGCTGTTTTT,TRBD1,NA,TRBV9,TRBJ2-2